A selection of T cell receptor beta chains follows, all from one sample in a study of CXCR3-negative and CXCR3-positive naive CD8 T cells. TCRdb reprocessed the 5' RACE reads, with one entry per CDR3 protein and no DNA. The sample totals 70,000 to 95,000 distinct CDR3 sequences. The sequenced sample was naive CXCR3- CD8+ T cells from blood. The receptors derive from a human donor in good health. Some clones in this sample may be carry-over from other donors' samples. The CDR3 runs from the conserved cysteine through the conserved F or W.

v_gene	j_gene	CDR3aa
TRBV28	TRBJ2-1	CASSLGVINGQFF
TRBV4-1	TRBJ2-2	CASSQDRFTGELFF
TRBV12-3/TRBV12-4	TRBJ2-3	CASSSGTTSTDTQYF
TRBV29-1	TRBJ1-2	CSVEDADTAAYGYTF
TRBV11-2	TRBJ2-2	CASTSSEIQKTGELFF
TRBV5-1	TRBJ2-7	CASRHRENYEQYF
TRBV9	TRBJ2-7	CASSVAVAAYEQYF
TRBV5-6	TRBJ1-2	CASSPDRDDDYTF
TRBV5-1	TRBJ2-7	CASSLEGIGYEQYF
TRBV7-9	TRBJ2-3	CASSLEETGHHTDTQYF
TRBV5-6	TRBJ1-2	CASGRIQGAGYGYTF
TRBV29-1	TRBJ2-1	CSVRRASSSYNEQFF
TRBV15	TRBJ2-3	CATSRGQGKETDTQYF
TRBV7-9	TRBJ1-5	CASSSDRDNQPQHF
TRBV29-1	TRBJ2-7	CSVDWGLEQYF
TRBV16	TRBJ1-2	CASSQSGNNYGYTF
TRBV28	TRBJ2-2	CATRVGHPNTGELFF
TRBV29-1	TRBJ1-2	CSVEDTQSTGMKNGYTF
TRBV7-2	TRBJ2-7	CASSKTGETYEQYF
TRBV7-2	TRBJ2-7	CASSAWDYSYEQYF
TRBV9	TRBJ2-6	CASGAGANVLTF
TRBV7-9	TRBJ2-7	CASSQSGTRYTYEQYF
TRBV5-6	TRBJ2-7	CASSEAPGLAFSYEQYF